The next 16 T cell receptor beta chains were all read from a single sample in a study of cytomegalovirus exposure and HLA in healthy donors. This PCR relied on a set of 60 Vbeta primers and 13 Jbeta primers. Method: immunoSEQ multiplex PCR; TCRdb's copy keeps in-frame clones and lacks some. The repertoire holds tens of thousands of clones, with 60% to 80% as singletons. Sequenced sample: PBMCs. These receptors all come from a woman in her thirties or forties in good health and CMV-seropositive.

The chain joins TRBV19 to TRBJ2-5; maybe TRBD1 (6 bases). The V gene lost 6 bases and the J gene lost 5 bases, with 16 bases spanning the gap. The germline V gene has CDR1 LNHDA and CDR2 SQIVND (reference sequence). The CDR3 extends over 14 amino acids. The CDR3 here is CASRNTGSRETQYF. In DNA, the CDR3 is TGTGCCAGTAGAAACACAGGGTCCCGGGAGACCCAGTACTTC.

The V gene is TRBV5-1, the J gene TRBJ2-3; TRBD2 matches at 8 bases. The CDR3 has 15 residues. CDR1 is SGHRS, CDR2 YFSETQ, per germline. V lost 2 bases, J lost 0 bases, and 2 bases stayed unmatched. In DNA, the CDR3 is TGCGCCAGCAGCTTCGGGGGGGCTAGCACAGATACGCAGTATTTT. It specifies CASSFGGASTDTQYF.

The CDR3 coding sequence is TGTGCCAGCAGTCGGACTAGCGGGGGGGCAGATACGCAGTATTTT. This gives the protein CASSRTSGGADTQYF. The chain links TRBV27 to TRBJ2-3, with TRBD2 matching over 15 bases. Germline-derived CDR1 and CDR2 are MNHEY and SMNVEV (reference sequence). V lost 5 bases to trimming and J lost 4 bases; unmatched junction nucleotides: 1. CDR3 length: 15 residues.

This chain links TRBV9 with TRBJ1-2, with D perhaps matching TRBD1 (6 bases). CDR1 and CDR2 from the germline V gene are SGDLS and YYNGEE. Trimming pared 2 bases from V and 4 bases from J, leaving 18 bases between. This CDR3 comprises 16 residues. CDR3 amino acids: CASSVIQGGPIYGYTF. DNA for the CDR3: TGTGCCAGCAGCGTTATACAGGGTGGCCCCATCTATGGCTACACCTTC.

The genes are TRBV7-2 and TRBJ2-7, with 7 bases fitting TRBD1. The CDR3 length is 14 residues. Losses at the gene ends were 4 bases for V and 2 bases for J; bases not matched to a gene: 5. CDR1 and CDR2 from the germline V gene are SGHTA and FQGNSA. DNA for the CDR3: TGTGCCAGCAGCTCGAGAGGGGGCGCCTACGAGCAGTACTTC. Residues: CASSSRGGAYEQYF. Full variable domain (remainder filled in from reference TRBV7-2 and TRBJ2-7): GAGVSQSPSNKVTEKGKDVELRCDPISGHTALYWYRQSLGQGLEFLIYFQGNSAPDKSGLPSDRFSAERTGGSVSTLTIQRTQQEDSAVYLCASSSRGGAYEQYFGPGTRLTVT.

Only one count was recorded for this clone. The chain combines TRBV6-5 with TRBJ2-7, with 7 bases lining up with TRBD1. V shed 5 bases and J 4 bases; nucleotides not matched to a gene: 11. There are 15 residues in the CDR3. CDR1 and CDR2 from the germline V gene are MNHEY and SVGAGI. The CDR3, as DNA: TGTGCCAGCAGTCCATCACAGGGGATGAAGTACGAGCAGTACTTC. Amino acids: CASSPSQGMKYEQYF.

The rearrangement uses TRBV30 and TRBJ2-1; tentatively, D is TRBD2 (5 bases). The germline V gene encodes CDR1 GTSNPN and CDR2 SVGIG (reference sequence). CDR3 length: 12 amino acids. V lost 2 bases, J lost 5 bases, and 7 bases lay in between. The CDR3 here is CAWSYGNNEQFF. As DNA, the CDR3 is TGTGCCTGGAGTTACGGGAACAATGAGCAGTTCTTC.

The chain couples TRBV18 to TRBJ2-5; TRBD1 matches at 9 bases. CDR1 KGHSH and CDR2 LQKENI come from the germline V gene. Trimming removed 4 bases from V and 1 base from J; junction bases left unmatched: 1. This CDR3 is built from 14 residues. The CDR3 protein is CASSRQGVQETQYF. The CDR3 DNA is TGTGCCAGCTCACGACAGGGGGTCCAAGAGACCCAGTACTTC.

The chain links TRBV2 to TRBJ2-7, with D maybe TRBD2 (5 bases). The CDR3 length is 14 residues. The V end was cut by 8 bases, the J end by 3 bases, with 17 bases between. The germline gives CDR1 SNHLY, CDR2 FYNNEI. In DNA, the CDR3 is TGTGCCAGCGGGTCGCCCCCGAGCGGCTACGAGCAGTACTTC. As protein: CASGSPPSGYEQYF. Full variable domain (outside the CDR3, taken from reference TRBV2 and TRBJ2-7): EPEVTQTPSHQVTQMGQEVILRCVPISNHLYFYWYRQILGQKVEFLVSFYNNEISEKSEIFDDQFSVERPDGSNFTLKIRSTKLEDSAMYFCASGSPPSGYEQYFGPGTRLTVT.

This rearrangement joins TRBV5-6 to TRBJ1-2; tentative D call: TRBD1 (5 bases). Germline CDR1 is SGHDT and CDR2 is YYEEEE. The CDR3 loop spans 14 amino acids. Trimming removed 5 bases from V and 0 bases from J, with 11 bases in between. CDR3 in amino acids: CASRAGIANYGYTF. DNA for the CDR3: TGTGCCAGCAGAGCAGGGATCGCTAACTATGGCTACACCTTC.

This clone was seen once. J is TRBJ1-4 and V is TRBV19, with a possible D match to TRBD1 (6 bases). Trimming removed 1 base at V and 8 bases at J, with 20 bases between. From germline, CDR1 is LNHDA and CDR2 SQIVND (reference sequence). The CDR3 has 17 amino acids. CDR3 sequence: CASSIGQRQAQGEKLFF. The CDR3 bases are TGTGCCAGTAGTATAGGCCAACGACAGGCCCAAGGGGAAAAACTGTTTTTT.

This clone was observed a handful of times. J is TRBJ1-1 and V is TRBV11-2, with a weak D call TRBD1 (6 bases). V lost 6 bases and J 2 bases, leaving 16 bases between the germline ends. Germline loops: CDR1 SGHAT, CDR2 FQNNGV. The CDR3 runs to 15 residues. The CDR3 DNA follows: TGTGCCAGCAGATCTGTACAGGGCCGAAACACTGAAGCTTTCTTT. The encoded protein is CASRSVQGRNTEAFF.

This chain connects TRBV19 to TRBJ1-2, with 7 bases identical to TRBD1. Germline lookup yields CDR1 LNHDA and CDR2 SQIVND (reference sequence). Trimming removed 5 bases from V and 3 bases from J; junction bases left unmatched: 9. The CDR3 totals 15 residues. CDR3 in amino acids: CASSQLGQSYYGYTF. CDR3 bases: TGTGCCAGTAGTCAATTGGGACAGTCCTACTATGGCTACACCTTC.

This chain connects TRBV30 to TRBJ2-5; a weak D match, TRBD2 (5 bases). This CDR3 spans 15 amino acids. Germline loops: CDR1 GTSNPN, CDR2 SVGIG (reference sequence). Trimming removed 0 bases from V and 5 bases from J, with 16 bases in between. The CDR3 here is CAWSVRPTNSETQYF. CDR3 DNA sequence: TGTGCCTGGAGTGTAAGGCCGACTAACTCTGAGACCCAGTACTTC.

The rearrangement links TRBV4-3 to TRBJ2-7, with TRBD1 matching over 7 bases. Germline V CDR1 and CDR2: LGHNA, YSLEER. The CDR3 sequence is 14 residues long. J gave up 1 base and V 1 base, and 1 base lay outside the gene matches. CDR3 in DNA: TGCGCCAGCAGCCAAGGACAGGGTTCCTACGAGCAGTACTTC. Translation: CASSQGQGSYEQYF.

This sequence joins TRBV25-1 and TRBJ1-2; D gene ambiguous. Germline V gives CDR1 MGHDK, CDR2 SYGVNS. V lost 4 bases to trimming and J lost 8 bases, with 8 bases between them. The CDR3 length is 11 residues. The DNA of the CDR3 is TGTGCCAGCAGTGGGACTCTGGGCTACACCTTC. This sequence encodes CASSGTLGYTF.